These 32 T cell receptor beta chains were sequenced from one sample in a study of regulatory T cells in long-lasting Graves disease. The authors built TCR beta libraries using iRepertoire HTBI primers and Arm-PCR of CDR3 regions. TCRdb recomputed calls from the multiplex PCR reads with MiXCR, one row per CDR3 protein. The data hold roughly 490,000 distinct CDR3 sequences, with 22% observed a single time. Specified time point: persistent/refractory GD, antithyroid drugs over 5 years with positive TRAb. The TCR library was prepared using RNA isolated from PBMCs. The sample consisted of peripheral blood mononuclear cells (PBMCs), taken when the disease was refractory, from a patient treated with antithyroid drugs. These TCRs come from a female donor with Graves disease.

As to this clonotype: A much larger clone lies a single base off, so this may be a read error. CDR3 in DNA: TGTGCCGGCAGCCGAGAACAGGGGGCGGGTGGCTACACCTTC. It specifies CAGSREQGAGGYTF. The V gene is TRBV7-6, the J gene TRBJ1-2, with 9 bases that match TRBD1. CDR1 and CDR2 (germline): SGHVS, FNYEAQ. This CDR3 is built from 14 residues.

This clonotype was detected many times. The chain couples TRBV6-2 or TRBV6-3 to TRBJ2-4, with D hard to call. The CDR3 has 14 amino acids. Trimming pared 2 bases from V and 9 bases from J, leaving 14 bases between. CDR1 and CDR2 from the germline V gene are MNHEY and SVGEGT. The CDR3 protein is CASSYLGRSPIQYF. Here the CDR3 DNA reads TGTGCCAGCAGTTACCTAGGGCGCTCTCCCATTCAGTACTTC.

This chain links TRBV20-1 with TRBJ1-5, with 10 bases that match TRBD1. With V trimmed by 3 bases and J by 2 bases, 19 bases remained unmatched. CDR3 size: 20 residues. Per the germline V gene, CDR1 is DFQATT and CDR2 is SNEGSKA (reference sequence). As DNA, the CDR3 is TGCAGTGCTAGCCCGTCTGCATGGGACAGGGGAGGGTTCGGCAATCAGCCCCAGCATTTT. Translation: CSASPSAWDRGGFGNQPQHF.

This clonotype was detected ten times or more. The rearrangement joins TRBV7-2 to TRBJ2-7; D remains ambiguous. This CDR3 is 13 amino acids long. Trimming took off 0 bases at V and 7 bases at J, with 10 bases between the two ends. Germline CDR1 reads SGHTA; CDR2 reads FQGNSA. CDR3 sequence: CASSLAILSEQYF. The CDR3 DNA follows: TGTGCCAGCAGCTTAGCCATACTTAGTGAGCAGTACTTC.

The chain has TRBV6-1 and TRBJ2-3; possibly TRBD1 or TRBD2 for D (5 bases each). The CDR3 loop spans 15 amino acids. CDR1 MNHNS and CDR2 SASEGT come from the germline V gene. V lost 6 bases and J lost 9, with 22 bases in between. The CDR3 bases are TGTGCCAGCAGACCACTAAGGGACCACAAAGACACGCAGTATTTT. Protein: CASRPLRDHKDTQYF.

The chain is built from TRBV13 and TRBJ2-7, with 8 nucleotides matching TRBD1. The CDR3 contains 16 residues. Germline V gene data show CDR1 as PRHDT and CDR2 as FYEKMQ (reference sequence). V shed 6 bases and J 4 bases; nucleotides not matched to a gene: 14. CDR3 bases: TGTGCCAGCAGTTTATTTTCGACAGGGGCGTTATACGAGCAGTACTTC. This codes for CASSLFSTGALYEQYF. Drawing the rest from reference TRBV13 and TRBJ2-7, the complete variable domain is AAGVIQSPRHLIKEKRETATLKCYPIPRHDTVYWYQQGPGQDPQFLISFYEKMQSDKGSIPDRFSAQQFSDYHSELNMSSLELGDSALYFCASSLFSTGALYEQYFGPGTRLTVT.

The chain combines TRBV28 with TRBJ2-7, with TRBD1 matching 9 bases. CDR1 and CDR2 (germline): MDHEN, SYDVKM. With 7 bases clipped from V and 5 bases from J, the junction kept 9 bases outside the gene matches. The CDR3 contains 14 residues. This chain's CDR3 is CASTSTGGLNEQYF. The CDR3 region has the DNA TGTGCCAGCACCTCAACAGGGGGCCTCAACGAGCAGTACTTC.

This clonotype showed up just a few times. This chain links TRBV5-5 with TRBJ1-5; D call uncertain. The ends were cut back, 3 bases at V and 4 bases at J, with 11 bases in the middle. The CDR3 sequence is 14 residues long. CDR1 is SGHKS, CDR2 YYEKEE, per germline (reference sequence). The CDR3 sequence: CASSWTPLNQPQHF. The CDR3 DNA reads as TGTGCCAGCAGCTGGACTCCGCTAAATCAGCCCCAGCATTTT.

The rearrangement uses TRBV11-2 and TRBJ2-1, with D possibly being TRBD1 or TRBD2 (5 bases each). CDR3 length: 12 amino acids. V gave up 4 bases and J gave up 9 bases, with 10 bases separating them. Germline V CDR1 and CDR2: SGHAT, FQNNGV. The CDR3 sequence: CASSSPGTEQFF. CDR3 DNA sequence: TGTGCCAGCAGCTCCCCCGGGACTGAGCAGTTCTTC.

Only a few counts were recorded for this clonotype. The chain couples TRBV20-1 to TRBJ2-4; possibly TRBD1 or TRBD2 for D (5 bases each). Between the trimmed V and J ends, which lost 5 bases and 6 bases, there was a span of 14 bases. The CDR3 has 13 residues. Germline V gene sequence: CDR1 DFQATT, CDR2 SNEGSKA (reference sequence). This CDR3 is CSAHRDQTNIQYF. The CDR3 nucleotides read TGCAGTGCTCACCGGGACCAAACAAACATTCAGTACTTC.

Concerning this clonotype: One junction end disagrees with the germline gene, perhaps due to a read error. The chain has TRBV12-3 or TRBV12-4 and TRBJ1-5; no definite D call. The CDR3 has 13 residues. The CDR3 here is CASSLELNRPQHF. CDR3 DNA sequence: TGTGCCAGCAGTTTAGAGCTTAATCGGCCCCAGCATTTT.

The chain is built from TRBV5-5 and TRBJ1-5; 8 nucleotides line up with TRBD1. Germline-derived CDR1 and CDR2 are SGHKS and YYEKEE (reference sequence). The CDR3 is 16 amino acids. The J segment lost 4 bases and the V segment lost 4 bases, leaving 10 bases of the junction unmatched. This CDR3 is CASSNTQGGGNQPQHF. CDR3 bases: TGTGCCAGCAGCAACACACAGGGGGGCGGGAATCAGCCCCAGCATTTT.

This clonotype has at least ten counts. The chain joins TRBV6-1 to TRBJ2-5; unclear D gene. CDR1 and CDR2 from the germline V gene are MNHNS and SASEGT. Deletions cut 7 bases from V and 7 bases from J, with 13 bases between. The CDR3 extends over 12 amino acids. DNA of the CDR3: TGTGCCAGCACCTCGGACCTCGGGACCCAGTACTTC. It is translated as CASTSDLGTQYF.

This chain uses TRBV18 with TRBJ2-7, with a tentative D call TRBD1 (6 bases). Trimming left V 3 bases short and J 0 bases short, with 9 bases between. The CDR3 sequence is 14 residues long. Germline V gene lookup returns CDR1 KGHSH and CDR2 LQKENI. The CDR3, as DNA: TGTGCCAGCTCACCGGGGGCAGACTCCTACGAGCAGTACTTC. Amino acids: CASSPGADSYEQYF.

This clonotype has a count of ten or more. The chain is built from TRBV2 and TRBJ1-1, with 8 nucleotides matching TRBD1. After removal of 2 bases from V and 1 base from J, the junction contained 3 bases not matched to a gene. In germline, CDR1 is SNHLY, CDR2 FYNNEI. The CDR3 has 15 residues. The CDR3 sequence is CASSENRGRNTEAFF. The CDR3 nucleotides read TGTGCCAGCAGTGAAAACAGGGGGAGGAACACTGAAGCTTTCTTT.

This sequence joins TRBV7-2 and TRBJ2-1; 11 nucleotides line up with TRBD1. The germline V gene has CDR1 SGHTA and CDR2 FQGNSA. The ends lost 6 bases at V and 6 bases at J; junction bases unmatched: 4. The length of the CDR3 is 14 residues. CDR3 loop: CASRGTGGSNEQFF. CDR3 bases: TGTGCCAGCAGGGGGACAGGGGGATCCAATGAGCAGTTCTTC.

Many counts were recorded for this clonotype. CDR3 residues: CASSFSPQRAGSGELFF. In nucleotides, the CDR3 is TGTGCCAGCAGCTTCAGCCCCCAACGAGCGGGGTCCGGGGAGCTGTTTTTT. This chain joins TRBV12-3 or TRBV12-4 and TRBJ2-2; 7 bases line up with TRBD2. The length of the CDR3 is 17 residues. V gave up 6 bases and J gave up 6 bases; unmatched junction bases: 16.

This clonotype was seen a handful of times. The chain links TRBV6-1 to TRBJ2-5, with 10 bases that match TRBD2. V gave up 5 bases and J gave up 0 bases; unmatched junction bases: 3. There are 15 residues in the CDR3. The V gene's germline CDR1 is MNHNS and CDR2 SASEGT. CDR3 DNA sequence: TGTGCCAGCAGTCGTAGCGGGAGGCACCAAGAGACCCAGTACTTC. It yields the protein CASSRSGRHQETQYF.

This clonotype was detected only a few times. The chain joins TRBV7-3 to TRBJ1-2; the match to TRBD1 covers 12 bases. Trimming cost V 5 bases and J 4 bases; bases outside gene matches: 11. This CDR3 region has 17 residues. Germline V gene lookup returns CDR1 SGHTA and CDR2 FQGTGA. Here the CDR3 DNA reads TGTGCCAGCAGCCTCACCGGGACAGGGGGCTCTGGCTATGGCTACACCTTC. Translated, it gives CASSLTGTGGSGYGYTF. The complete variable domain, with remaining parts taken from reference TRBV7-3 and TRBJ1-2, reads GAGVSQTPSNKVTEKGKYVELRCDPISGHTALYWYRQSLGQGPEFLIYFQGTGAADDSGLPNDRFFAVRPEGSVSTLKIQRTERGDSAVYLCASSLTGTGGSGYGYTFGSGTRLTVV.

There are many counts of this clonotype. The chain carries TRBV28 and TRBJ2-7, with D possibly matching TRBD1 (5 bases). CDR3 length equals 14 residues. With 5 bases removed from V and 0 bases from J, the gap between germline ends came to 11 bases. Germline assignment: CDR1 MDHEN and CDR2 SYDVKM. The CDR3, as DNA: TGTGCCAGCAGTCCCACGCAGGGCTCCTACGAGCAGTACTTC. Protein product: CASSPTQGSYEQYF.

The sample holds many counts of this clonotype. This chain connects TRBV6-1 to TRBJ2-7; 9 nucleotides match TRBD2. V was clipped by 7 bases and J by 3 bases; unmatched bases: 10. CDR1 and CDR2 from the germline V gene are MNHNS and SASEGT. The CDR3 spans 15 residues. The CDR3: CASNTLAGANYEQYF. CDR3 nucleotides: TGTGCCAGCAACACATTAGCGGGAGCGAACTACGAGCAGTACTTC.

This chain links TRBV19 with TRBJ2-4; maybe TRBD1 (6 bases). The CDR3 length is 17 residues. The germline V gene encodes CDR1 LNHDA and CDR2 SQIVND (reference sequence). V was cut by 7 bases and J by 5 bases, with 24 bases left in between. CDR3 loop: CASTQQGSGSIENIQYF. The CDR3 DNA reads TGTGCCAGTACCCAACAGGGATCGGGTTCGATCGAAAACATTCAGTACTTC.

The rearrangement uses TRBV29-1 and TRBJ2-5, with 9 bases aligning to TRBD2. V gave up 7 bases and J gave up 3 bases; unmatched junction bases: 6. Germline-derived CDR1 and CDR2 are SQVTM and ANQGSEA. This CDR3 comprises 13 residues. CDR3 coding DNA: TGCAGCGCCGCTGGCGGGGGGGAAGAGACCCAGTACTTC. Amino acid sequence: CSAAGGGEETQYF. The full variable domain, its missing parts supplied by reference TRBV29-1 and TRBJ2-5, is SAVISQKPSRDICQRGTSLTIQCQVDSQVTMMFWYRQQPGQSLTLIATANQGSEATYESGFVIDKFPISRPNLTFSTLTVSNMSPEDSSIYLCSAAGGGEETQYFGPGTRLLVL.

This chain joins TRBV5-5 and TRBJ1-4; possibly TRBD1 for D (6 bases). The CDR3 covers 14 residues. The germline CDR1 and CDR2 sequences are SGHKS and YYEKEE (reference sequence). The V gene lost 4 bases and the J gene lost 6 bases, with 13 bases spanning the gap. In DNA, the CDR3 is TGTGCCAGCAGCCGAGGGGGGGTGGATGAAAAACTGTTTTTT. Its protein product is CASSRGGVDEKLFF.

This clonotype has a count of ten or more. This chain links TRBV7-9 with TRBJ2-7, with D hard to call. The germline V gene encodes CDR1 SEHNR and CDR2 FQNEAQ (reference sequence). V lost 5 bases and J lost 2, with 13 bases in between. CDR3 length: 14 residues. CDR3 region: CASSPPTSPYEQYF. In DNA form, the CDR3 reads TGTGCCAGCAGCCCGCCAACGTCCCCCTACGAGCAGTACTTC. Using reference TRBV7-9 and TRBJ2-7 for the parts outside the CDR3, the full variable domain is DTGVSQNPRHKITKRGQNVTFRCDPISEHNRLYWYRQTLGQGPEFLTYFQNEAQLEKSRLLSDRFSAERPKGSFSTLEIQRTEQGDSAMYLCASSPPTSPYEQYFGPGTRLTVT.

This clonotype was observed a handful of times. The J gene is TRBJ2-5, the V gene TRBV18, with 7 bases aligning to TRBD1. Germline CDR1 KGHSH, CDR2 LQKENI. Trimming at V came to 5 bases and at J to 4 bases, leaving 4 bases not matched to a gene. CDR3 length: 13 residues. This chain's CDR3 is CASSGQVRETQYF. For the CDR3, the DNA is TGTGCCAGCTCAGGACAGGTCCGAGAGACCCAGTACTTC.

The J gene is TRBJ2-5, the V gene TRBV30; D may match TRBD1 or TRBD2 (7 bases each). Germline V gene data show CDR1 as GTSNPN and CDR2 as SVGIG (reference sequence). There are 16 residues in the CDR3. The V gene lost 3 bases and the J gene lost 0 bases, with 17 bases spanning the gap. This CDR3 reads CAWRGGTAMYQETQYF. The CDR3 DNA sequence: TGTGCCTGGAGGGGAGGGACAGCAATGTACCAAGAGACCCAGTACTTC.

J is TRBJ2-7 and V is TRBV7-9, with 7 bases fitting TRBD2. The CDR3 is 15 amino acids. The germline CDR1 and CDR2 sequences are SEHNR and FQNEAQ (reference sequence). V gave up 5 bases and J gave up 0 bases; unmatched junction bases: 7. CDR3 coding DNA: TGTGCCAGCAGCAGTGGGGGAGGGAGCTCCTACGAGCAGTACTTC. This codes for CASSSGGGSSYEQYF.

This clonotype showed up just a few times. The chain recombines TRBV6-1 with TRBJ2-5; TRBD1 or TRBD2 may be the D gene (5 bases each). V was pared by 7 bases and J by 10 bases, with 19 bases between. Germline CDR1 and CDR2: MNHNS and SASEGT. This CDR3 has 13 residues. CDR3 DNA: TGTGCCAGCACCCCAGCTCGTAGGGACGACCAGTACTTC. Translation: CASTPARRDDQYF.

This clonotype was observed a handful of times. This chain connects TRBV7-3 to TRBJ1-1; D remains unclear. The CDR3 loop spans 14 amino acids. The V end was cut by 5 bases, the J end by 5 bases, with 15 bases between. Germline CDR1 is SGHTA and CDR2 is FQGTGA. In DNA, the CDR3 is TGTGCCAGCAGCCGAATGGGGAGCAGAACTGAAGCTTTCTTT. Translation: CASSRMGSRTEAFF.

This clonotype occurred many times. V usage is TRBV28 and J usage is TRBJ2-7, with TRBD1 matching 8 bases. The CDR3 covers 15 residues. CDR1 MDHEN and CDR2 SYDVKM come from the germline V gene. V lost 1 base, J lost 2 bases, and 4 bases stayed unmatched. In nucleotides, the CDR3 is TGTGCCAGCAGTTTATCAGGGGGCCGGGCCTACGAGCAGTACTTC. Translated: CASSLSGGRAYEQYF. Drawing the rest from reference TRBV28 and TRBJ2-7, the complete variable domain is DVKVTQSSRYLVKRTGEKVFLECVQDMDHENMFWYRQDPGLGLRLIYFSYDVKMKEKGDIPEGYSVSREKKERFSLILESASTNQTSMYLCASSLSGGRAYEQYFGPGTRLTVT.

The chain couples TRBV5-4 to TRBJ2-1; 8 bases line up with TRBD2. V lost 4 bases, J lost 6 bases, and 9 bases stayed unmatched. This CDR3 has 15 amino acids. Germline V gene lookup returns CDR1 SGHNT and CDR2 YYREEE (reference sequence). DNA for the CDR3: TGTGCCAGCAGCCAGGGACTAGGAGTTGGCAATGAGCAGTTCTTC. This gives the protein CASSQGLGVGNEQFF.